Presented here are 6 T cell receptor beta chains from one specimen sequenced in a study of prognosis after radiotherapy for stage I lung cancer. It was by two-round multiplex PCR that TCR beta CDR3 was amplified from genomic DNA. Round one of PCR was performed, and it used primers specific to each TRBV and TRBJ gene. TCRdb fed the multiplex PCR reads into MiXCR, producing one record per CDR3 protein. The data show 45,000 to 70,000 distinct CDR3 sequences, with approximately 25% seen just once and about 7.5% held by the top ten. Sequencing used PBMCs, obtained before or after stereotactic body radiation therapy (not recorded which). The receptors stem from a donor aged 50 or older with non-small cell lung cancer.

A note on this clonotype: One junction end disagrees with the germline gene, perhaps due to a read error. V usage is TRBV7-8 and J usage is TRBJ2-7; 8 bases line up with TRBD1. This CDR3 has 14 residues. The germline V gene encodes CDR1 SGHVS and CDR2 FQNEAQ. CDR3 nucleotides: TGTGCCAGAAGCTTAGGTCAGGGGGCCGACGAGCAGTACTTC. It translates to CARSLGQGADEQYF.

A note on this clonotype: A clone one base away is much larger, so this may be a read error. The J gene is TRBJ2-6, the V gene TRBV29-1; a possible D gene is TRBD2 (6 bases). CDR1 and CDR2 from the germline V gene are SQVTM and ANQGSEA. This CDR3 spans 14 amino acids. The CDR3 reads CGAQPGAGANVLTF. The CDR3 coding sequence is TGCGGCGCCCAGCCGGGGGCTGGGGCCAACGTCCTGACTTTC.

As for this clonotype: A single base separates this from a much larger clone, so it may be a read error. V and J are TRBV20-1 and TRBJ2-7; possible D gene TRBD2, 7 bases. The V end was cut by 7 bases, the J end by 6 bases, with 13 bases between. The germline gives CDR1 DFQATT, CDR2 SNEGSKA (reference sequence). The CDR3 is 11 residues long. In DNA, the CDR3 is TGCAGTGTGTACAGGGAGGGCGAGCAGTACTTC. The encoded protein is CSVYREGEQYF.

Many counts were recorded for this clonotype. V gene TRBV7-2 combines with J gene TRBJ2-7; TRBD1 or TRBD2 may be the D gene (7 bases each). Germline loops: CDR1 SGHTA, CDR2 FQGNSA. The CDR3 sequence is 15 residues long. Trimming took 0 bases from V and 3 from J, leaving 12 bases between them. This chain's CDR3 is CASSLARGGLYEQYF. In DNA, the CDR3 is TGTGCCAGCAGCTTAGCCAGGGGGGGCCTCTACGAGCAGTACTTC.

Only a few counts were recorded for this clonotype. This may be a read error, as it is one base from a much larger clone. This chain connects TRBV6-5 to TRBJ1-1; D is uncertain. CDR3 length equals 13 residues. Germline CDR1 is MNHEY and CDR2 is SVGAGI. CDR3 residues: CASSYQENTESFF. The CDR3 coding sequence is TGTGCCAGCAGTTACCAGGAGAACACTGAATCTTTCTTT.

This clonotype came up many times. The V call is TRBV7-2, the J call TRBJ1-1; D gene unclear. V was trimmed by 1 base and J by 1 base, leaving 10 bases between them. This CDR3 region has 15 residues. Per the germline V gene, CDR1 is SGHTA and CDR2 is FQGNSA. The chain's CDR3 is CASSLGPSANTEAFF. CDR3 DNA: TGTGCCAGCAGCTTAGGCCCCTCAGCGAACACTGAAGCTTTCTTT.